This T cell receptor (beta chain) was obtained from a study of blood T cells in healthy people across ages. V was cut by 0 bases and J by 4 bases, with 19 bases left in between. There are 16 residues in the CDR3. Per the germline V gene, CDR1 is DFQATT and CDR2 is SNEGSKA (reference sequence). Together with a sample-barcoded 5' primer, a J-beta primer mix was included in a second PCR lasting about 7 to 11 cycles. TCRdb reanalysed the 5' RACE reads using MiXCR and keeps one entry per CDR3 protein. Of 800,000 to 1,300,000 distinct CDR3 sequences detected, about 25% appear once; the ten largest clones hold about 0.72%. Study observations and caveats: It was not possible, with unsorted PBMCs, to conclusively compare naive and antigen-experienced cells.

A remark on this clonotype: Its antigen is unknown.

These data also formed part of another study, on T cells of mothers and their children.

This TCR was recovered from a girl aged 2-9 years in good health. Sequencing was done on a sample of blood. This chain links TRBV20-1 with TRBJ2-7; D is perhaps TRBD1 (7 bases). CDR3 residues: CSARDRERPGGYEQYF. CDR3 sequence (DNA): TGCAGTGCTAGAGACCGTGAGCGGCCAGGGGGGTACGAGCAGTACTTC.